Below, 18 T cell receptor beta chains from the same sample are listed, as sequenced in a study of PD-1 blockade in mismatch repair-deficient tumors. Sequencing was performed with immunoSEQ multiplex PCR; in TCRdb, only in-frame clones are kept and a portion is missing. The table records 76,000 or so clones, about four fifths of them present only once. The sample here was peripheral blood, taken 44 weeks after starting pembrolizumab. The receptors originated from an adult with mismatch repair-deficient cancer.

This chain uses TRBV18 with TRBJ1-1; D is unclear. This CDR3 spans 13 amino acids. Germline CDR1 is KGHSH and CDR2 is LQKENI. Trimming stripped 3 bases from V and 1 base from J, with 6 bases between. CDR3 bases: TGTGCCAGCTCACCTTCAGAGAACACTGAAGCTTTCTTT. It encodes CASSPSENTEAFF.

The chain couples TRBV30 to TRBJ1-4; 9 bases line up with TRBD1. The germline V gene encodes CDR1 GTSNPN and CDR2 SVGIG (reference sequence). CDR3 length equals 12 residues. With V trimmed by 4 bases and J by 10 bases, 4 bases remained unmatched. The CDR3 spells CAWNRGQVKLFF. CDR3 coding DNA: TGTGCCTGGAACAGGGGGCAGGTAAAACTGTTTTTT.

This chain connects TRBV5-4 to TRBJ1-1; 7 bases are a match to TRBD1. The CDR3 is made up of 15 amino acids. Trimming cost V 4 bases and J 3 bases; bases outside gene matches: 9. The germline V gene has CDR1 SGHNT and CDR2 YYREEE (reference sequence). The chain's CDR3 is CASSPTTTGYTEAFF. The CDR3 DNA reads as TGTGCCAGCAGCCCAACGACGACAGGGTACACTGAAGCTTTCTTT.

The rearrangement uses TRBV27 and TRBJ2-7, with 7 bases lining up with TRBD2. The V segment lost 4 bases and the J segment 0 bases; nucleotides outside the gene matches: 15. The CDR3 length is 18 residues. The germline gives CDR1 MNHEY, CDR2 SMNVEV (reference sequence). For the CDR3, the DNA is TGTGCCAGCAGTTCCGCGGCTAGCGGAGTCCCCAACTCCTACGAGCAGTACTTC. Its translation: CASSSAASGVPNSYEQYF.

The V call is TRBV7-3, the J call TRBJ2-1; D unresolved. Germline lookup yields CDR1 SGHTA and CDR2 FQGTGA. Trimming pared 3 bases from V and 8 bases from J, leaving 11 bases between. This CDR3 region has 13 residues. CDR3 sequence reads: CASSFSTLHEQFF. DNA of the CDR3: TGTGCCAGCAGCTTCTCGACCTTGCATGAGCAGTTCTTC.

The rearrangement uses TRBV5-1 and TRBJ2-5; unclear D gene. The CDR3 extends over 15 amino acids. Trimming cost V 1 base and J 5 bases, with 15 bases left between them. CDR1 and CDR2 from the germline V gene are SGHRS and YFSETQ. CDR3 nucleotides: TGCGCCAGCAGCTTGCCTAATGCTAACGGGGAGACCCAGTACTTC. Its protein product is CASSLPNANGETQYF.

CDR3 DNA sequence: TGCGCCAGCAGTCAACCGATTATATGGACAGGGGGAGATCGTGGAAACACCATATATTTT. Amino acid sequence: CASSQPIIWTGGDRGNTIYF. This chain links TRBV23-1 with TRBJ1-3, with 10 bases matching TRBD1. TRBV23-1 is identified as an open reading frame with a role that is uncertain. The length of the CDR3 is 20 residues. J lost 3 bases, V lost 2 bases, and 16 bases had no gene match.

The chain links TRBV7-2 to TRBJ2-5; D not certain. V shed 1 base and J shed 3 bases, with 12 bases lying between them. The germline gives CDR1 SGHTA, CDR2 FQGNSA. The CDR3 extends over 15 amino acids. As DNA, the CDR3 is TGTGCCAGCAGCTTAGTTAGTCGCCGTGAAGAGACCCAGTACTTC. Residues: CASSLVSRREETQYF.

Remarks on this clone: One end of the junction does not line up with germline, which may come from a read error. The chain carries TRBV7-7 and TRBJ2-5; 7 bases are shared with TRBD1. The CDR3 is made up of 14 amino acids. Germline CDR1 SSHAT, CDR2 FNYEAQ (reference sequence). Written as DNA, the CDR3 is TGTGCTAGCAGCGGTGACAGGGTCCAAGAGACCCAGTACTTC. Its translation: CASSGDRVQETQYF. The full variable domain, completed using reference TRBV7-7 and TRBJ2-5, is GAGVSQSPRYKVTKRGQDVTLRCDPISSHATLYWYQQALGQGPEFLTYFNYEAQPDKSGLPSDRFSAERPEGSISTLTIQRTEQRDSAMYRCASSGDRVQETQYFGPGTRLLVL.

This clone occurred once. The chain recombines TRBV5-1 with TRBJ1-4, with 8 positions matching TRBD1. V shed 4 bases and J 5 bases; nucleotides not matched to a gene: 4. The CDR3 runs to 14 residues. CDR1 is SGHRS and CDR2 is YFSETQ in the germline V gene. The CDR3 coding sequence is TGCGCCAGCAGCCCCGGGACAGGAAATGAAAAACTGTTTTTT. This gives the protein CASSPGTGNEKLFF.

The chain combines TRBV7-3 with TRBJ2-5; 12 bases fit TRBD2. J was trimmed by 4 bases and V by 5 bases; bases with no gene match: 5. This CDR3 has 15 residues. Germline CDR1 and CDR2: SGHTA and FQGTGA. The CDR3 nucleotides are TGTGCCAGCAGCCTGACTAGCGGGAGAGGAGAGACCCAGTACTTC. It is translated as CASSLTSGRGETQYF. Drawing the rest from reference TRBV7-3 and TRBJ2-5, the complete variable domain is GAGVSQTPSNKVTEKGKYVELRCDPISGHTALYWYRQSLGQGPEFLIYFQGTGAADDSGLPNDRFFAVRPEGSVSTLKIQRTERGDSAVYLCASSLTSGRGETQYFGPGTRLLVL.

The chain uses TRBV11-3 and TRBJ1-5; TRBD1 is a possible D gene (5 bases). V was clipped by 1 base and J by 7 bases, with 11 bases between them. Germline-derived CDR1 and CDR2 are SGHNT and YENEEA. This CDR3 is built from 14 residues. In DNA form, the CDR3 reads TGTGCCAGCAGCTTAGGGCAGGGTGGGCAGCCCCAGCATTTT. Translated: CASSLGQGGQPQHF.

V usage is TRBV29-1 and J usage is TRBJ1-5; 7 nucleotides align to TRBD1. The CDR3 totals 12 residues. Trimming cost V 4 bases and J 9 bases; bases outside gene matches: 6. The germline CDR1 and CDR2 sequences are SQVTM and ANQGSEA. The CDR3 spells CSVVQGTGPQHF. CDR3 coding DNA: TGCAGCGTTGTACAGGGGACGGGGCCCCAGCATTTT.

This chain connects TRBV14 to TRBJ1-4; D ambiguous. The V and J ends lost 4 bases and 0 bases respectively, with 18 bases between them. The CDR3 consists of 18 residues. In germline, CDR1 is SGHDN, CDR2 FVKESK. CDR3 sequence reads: CASSPKVRQTSTNEKLFF. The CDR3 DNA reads TGTGCCAGCAGCCCAAAGGTGCGGCAGACCTCAACTAATGAAAAACTGTTTTTT. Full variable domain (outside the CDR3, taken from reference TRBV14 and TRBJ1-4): EAGVTQFPSHSVIEKGQTVTLRCDPISGHDNLYWYRRVMGKEIKFLLHFVKESKQDESGMPNNRFLAERTGGTYSTLKVQPAELEDSGVYFCASSPKVRQTSTNEKLFFGSGTQLSVL.

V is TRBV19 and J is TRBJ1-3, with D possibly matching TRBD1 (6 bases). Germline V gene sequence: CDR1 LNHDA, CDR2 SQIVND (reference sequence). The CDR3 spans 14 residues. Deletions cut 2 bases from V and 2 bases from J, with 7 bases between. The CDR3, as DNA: TGTGCCAGTAGTATAACAGGGCCTGGAAACACCATATATTTT. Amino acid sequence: CASSITGPGNTIYF.

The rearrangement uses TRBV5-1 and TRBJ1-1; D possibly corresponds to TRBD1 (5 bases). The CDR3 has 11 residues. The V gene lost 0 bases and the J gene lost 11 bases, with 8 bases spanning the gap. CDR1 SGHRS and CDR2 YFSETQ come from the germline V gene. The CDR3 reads CASSLEGRAFF. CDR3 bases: TGCGCCAGCAGCTTGGAGGGACGGGCTTTCTTT.

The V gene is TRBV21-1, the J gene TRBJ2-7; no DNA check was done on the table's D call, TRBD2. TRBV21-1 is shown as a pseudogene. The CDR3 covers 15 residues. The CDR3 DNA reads TGTGCCAGCAGCAACTGGGACTCGCTGAGAGGCGAGCAGTACTTC. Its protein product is CASSNWDSLRGEQYF.

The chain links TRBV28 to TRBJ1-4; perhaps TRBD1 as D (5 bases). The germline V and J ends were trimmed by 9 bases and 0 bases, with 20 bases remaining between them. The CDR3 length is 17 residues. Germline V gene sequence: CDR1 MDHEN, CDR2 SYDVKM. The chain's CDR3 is CASFFRDASATNEKLFF. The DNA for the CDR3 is TGTGCCAGTTTTTTCCGGGACGCTAGTGCAACTAATGAAAAACTGTTTTTT.